The next 25 T cell receptor beta chains were all read from a single sample in a study of Tregs in tolerant kidney transplant recipients (dated by TCRdb to about 2019). The library relied on the immunoSEQ multiplex PCR assay. TCRdb retrieved this table from immuneACCESS and kept in-frame rearrangements only. Not all clones are present; in checked studies, unresolved V genes account for under half, and no reason is known for the remainder. Counted in this sample were 60,000 to 75,000 clones; over 75% of them appeared once. Roughly 2% of the sample is held by the ten biggest clonotypes. The time point label corresponds to: blood sample drawn before combined kidney and bone marrow transplant. The material sequenced was Tregs from blood, taken before the transplant. Every receptor here comes from a human donor who received a combined kidney and bone marrow transplant.

The chain has TRBV5-4 and TRBJ2-2, with a possible D match to TRBD2 (6 bases). This CDR3 has 18 residues. V dropped 0 bases and J dropped 1 base, with 16 bases sitting between them. CDR1 and CDR2 from the germline V gene are SGHNT and YYREEE (reference sequence). In nucleotides, the CDR3 is TGTGCCAGCAGCTTGGTCGCAGGAGGGTCGTTGAACACCGGGGAGCTGTTTTTT. Protein product: CASSLVAGGSLNTGELFF. The full variable domain, its missing parts supplied by reference TRBV5-4 and TRBJ2-2, is ETGVTQSPTHLIKTRGQQVTLRCSSQSGHNTVSWYQQALGQGPQFIFQYYREEENGRGNFPPRFSGLQFPNYSSELNVNALELDDSALYLCASSLVAGGSLNTGELFFGEGSRLTVL.

This rearrangement joins TRBV11-2 to TRBJ1-6; tentative D call: TRBD1 (6 bases). Trimming shortened V by 5 bases and J by 0 bases, and 17 bases separated the two germline ends. CDR3 length: 18 amino acids. Germline V gene lookup returns CDR1 SGHAT and CDR2 FQNNGV. The CDR3 loop is CASSNGGTQSSYNSPLHF. CDR3 bases: TGTGCCAGCAGCAACGGAGGGACACAGAGCTCCTATAATTCACCCCTCCACTTT.

The chain's CDR3 is CASSSRRDRHHGYTF. The CDR3 DNA reads as TGTGCCAGCAGCTCACGCCGGGACAGGCATCATGGCTACACCTTC. The chain uses TRBV7-6 and TRBJ1-2, with 8 bases fitting TRBD1. Looked up from germline, CDR1 is SGHVS and CDR2 is FNYEAQ. The CDR3 covers 15 residues. Trimming at V came to 4 bases and at J to 6 bases, leaving 10 bases not matched to a gene. The full variable domain, in which reference TRBV7-6 and TRBJ1-2 provide the parts outside the CDR3, is GAGVSQSPRYKVTKRGQDVALRCDPISGHVSLYWYRQALGQGPEFLTYFNYEAQQDKSGLPNDRFSAERPEGSISTLTIQRTEQRDSAMYRCASSSRRDRHHGYTFGSGTRLTVV.

The rearrangement joins TRBV9 to TRBJ1-3; TRBD1 might be the D (5 bases). The CDR3 spans 18 residues. Trimming shortened V by 0 bases and J by 1 base, and 17 bases separated the two germline ends. Germline assignment: CDR1 SGDLS and CDR2 YYNGEE. Here the CDR3 reads CASSVDDGGKRSGNTIYF. The DNA of the CDR3 is TGTGCCAGCAGCGTAGACGACGGGGGTAAAAGGTCTGGAAACACCATATATTTT.

The chain carries TRBV11-2 and TRBJ2-1; D remains ambiguous. With 0 bases removed from V and 3 bases from J, the gap between germline ends came to 6 bases. Germline lookup yields CDR1 SGHAT and CDR2 FQNNGV. The CDR3 has 14 amino acids. Written as DNA, the CDR3 is TGTGCCAGCAGCTTAGATTTAAACTACAATGAGCAGTTCTTC. This gives the protein CASSLDLNYNEQFF.

This chain uses TRBV18 with TRBJ1-3; D ambiguous. With 2 bases removed from V and 0 bases from J, the gap between germline ends came to 5 bases. Germline assignment: CDR1 KGHSH and CDR2 LQKENI. This CDR3 is 14 amino acids long. The CDR3 spells CASSPGNSGNTIYF. The CDR3 nucleotides are TGTGCCAGCTCACCAGGGAACTCTGGAAACACCATATATTTT.

V usage is TRBV7-9 and J usage is TRBJ2-7; D possibly corresponds to TRBD1 (6 bases). CDR3 length: 14 residues. Germline values: CDR1 SEHNR, CDR2 FQNEAQ (reference sequence). V was pared by 5 bases and J by 5 bases, with 16 bases between. CDR3 protein: CASSEYRASHEQYF. The CDR3, as DNA: TGTGCCAGCAGCGAATACAGGGCGAGTCACGAGCAGTACTTC.

V and J are TRBV5-5 and TRBJ1-4, with D hard to call. Germline CDR1 is SGHKS and CDR2 is YYEKEE (reference sequence). The V and J ends lost 4 bases and 1 base respectively, with 17 bases between them. The CDR3 has 17 residues. The CDR3 is CASSPDMPGVTNEKLFF. The CDR3 coding sequence is TGTGCCAGCAGCCCCGACATGCCCGGGGTAACTAATGAAAAACTGTTTTTT.

The V and J genes are TRBV6-1 and TRBJ1-2; D call uncertain. The CDR3 length is 13 residues. The germline V and J ends were trimmed by 3 bases and 7 bases, with 12 bases remaining between them. Germline values: CDR1 MNHNS, CDR2 SASEGT. CDR3 nucleotide sequence: TGTGCCAGCAGTGAGACCCATAGTGGTGGCTACACCTTC. Translated: CASSETHSGGYTF.

The genes are TRBV5-4 and TRBJ1-4; perhaps TRBD1 as D (5 bases). The CDR3 spans 20 residues. Per germline, CDR1 SGHNT and CDR2 YYREEE (reference sequence). Deletions cut 4 bases from V and 5 bases from J, with 30 bases between. The CDR3 reads CASSKLGGGAISEGNEKLFF. DNA for the CDR3: TGTGCCAGCAGCAAACTTGGTGGAGGGGCTATTTCTGAGGGAAATGAAAAACTGTTTTTT.

This clone was seen just once. The chain uses TRBV18 and TRBJ2-7; 9 bases fit TRBD1. The trim removed 6 bases at V and 2 bases at J, leaving 5 bases unmatched. Germline V gene data show CDR1 as KGHSH and CDR2 as LQKENI. The CDR3 spans 14 residues. The CDR3 DNA sequence: TGTGCCAGCTCCATGGACAGGGGAACCTACGAGCAGTACTTC. It translates to CASSMDRGTYEQYF. The full variable domain, rest sourced from reference TRBV18 and TRBJ2-7, is NAGVMQNPRHLVRRRGQEARLRCSPMKGHSHVYWYRQLPEEGLKFMVYLQKENIIDESGMPKERFSAEFPKEGPSILRIQQVVRGDSAAYFCASSMDRGTYEQYFGPGTRLTVT.

V gene TRBV19 combines with J gene TRBJ1-5, with 7 bases aligning to TRBD1. CDR3 length: 16 residues. The trim removed 3 bases at V and 1 base at J, leaving 6 bases unmatched. Germline V gives CDR1 LNHDA, CDR2 SQIVND (reference sequence). CDR3 in amino acids: CASSIRRQGSNQPQHF. CDR3 coding DNA: TGTGCCAGTAGTATCAGGAGACAGGGCAGCAATCAGCCCCAGCATTTT.

This clone was found a few times. The chain employs TRBV5-1 and TRBJ2-2, with TRBD2 matching 12 bases. Germline loops: CDR1 SGHRS, CDR2 YFSETQ. After removal of 5 bases from V and 4 bases from J, the junction contained 3 bases not matched to a gene. The length of the CDR3 is 15 residues. The CDR3 region is CASSAGLAGTGELFF. The CDR3 DNA follows: TGCGCCAGCAGTGCGGGACTAGCGGGCACCGGGGAGCTGTTTTTT.

This clone was counted between two and nine times. This rearrangement joins TRBV5-1 to TRBJ1-1; 7 nucleotides agree with TRBD1. V trimming: 4 bases; J trimming: 8 bases; junction bases outside the gene matches: 5. CDR1 is SGHRS, CDR2 YFSETQ, per germline. The CDR3 is 12 residues long. The CDR3 nucleotides read TGCGCCAGCAGCCAAGGGACAGCCGAAGCTTTCTTT. This sequence encodes CASSQGTAEAFF.

The rearrangement uses TRBV10-3 and TRBJ1-1; the D is unclear. This CDR3 has 13 amino acids. V was cut by 6 bases and J by 2 bases, with 10 bases left in between. The V gene's germline CDR1 is ENHRY and CDR2 SYGVKD. Here the CDR3 reads CAISPALNTEAFF. CDR3 bases: TGTGCCATCAGCCCCGCATTAAACACTGAAGCTTTCTTT.

DNA of the CDR3: TGTGCCAGCAGCCGGGTCTCGCGGTACGAGCAGTACTTC. Its translation: CASSRVSRYEQYF. This rearrangement joins TRBV5-5 to TRBJ2-7, with no clear D. The CDR3 runs 13 residues. V dropped 4 bases and J dropped 4 bases, with 12 bases sitting between them. CDR1 and CDR2 from the germline V gene are SGHKS and YYEKEE (reference sequence).

The rearrangement links TRBV20-1 to TRBJ2-1; D perhaps matches TRBD1 (5 bases). Trimming pared 4 bases from V and 8 bases from J, leaving 9 bases between. The CDR3 length is 11 residues. Looked up from germline, CDR1 is DFQATT and CDR2 is SNEGSKA (reference sequence). CDR3 in DNA: TGCAGTGCTACAGGGCCCCATGAGCAGTTCTTC. Its translation: CSATGPHEQFF.

The J gene is TRBJ2-7, the V gene TRBV11-2; TRBD1 agrees at 7 bases. Germline loops: CDR1 SGHAT, CDR2 FQNNGV. V was clipped by 5 bases and J by 2 bases; unmatched bases: 6. CDR3 length: 14 amino acids. CDR3 nucleotides: TGTGCCAGCAGCACAACAGGGGTCGCCTACGAGCAGTACTTC. It specifies CASSTTGVAYEQYF.

V and J are TRBV4-3 and TRBJ2-2; 9 nucleotides line up with TRBD1. The V gene's germline CDR1 is LGHNA and CDR2 YSLEER. Germline trimming cut 4 bases from V and 3 bases from J; bases unmatched to any gene: 9. The CDR3 loop spans 17 amino acids. The CDR3 protein is CASSPFPGQGHTGELFF. In nucleotides, the CDR3 is TGCGCCAGCAGCCCATTCCCGGGACAGGGTCACACCGGGGAGCTGTTTTTT.

The V and J genes are TRBV5-5 and TRBJ2-5, with 7 bases identical to TRBD1. V lost 0 bases and J lost 5; bases outside the gene matches: 10. The CDR3 sequence is 16 residues long. Germline assignment: CDR1 SGHKS and CDR2 YYEKEE (reference sequence). CDR3 sequence reads: CASSLARGRVSETQYF. The CDR3 DNA sequence: TGTGCCAGCAGCTTGGCGAGGGGGCGCGTTTCGGAGACCCAGTACTTC.

The chain has TRBV5-1 and TRBJ2-1, with 10 bases matching TRBD1. With V trimmed by 5 bases and J by 3 bases, 5 bases remained unmatched. The CDR3 runs to 15 residues. From germline, CDR1 is SGHRS and CDR2 YFSETQ. CDR3 nucleotides: TGCGCCAGCAGTCGGACAGGGGGATACTACAATGAGCAGTTCTTC. Its protein is CASSRTGGYYNEQFF.

The J gene is TRBJ1-2, the V gene TRBV5-6; TRBD1 matches at 11 bases. Germline V gene sequence: CDR1 SGHDT, CDR2 YYEEEE. The CDR3 extends over 17 amino acids. V shed 4 bases and J 8 bases; nucleotides not matched to a gene: 16. This CDR3 is CASSAVIGQGAYSGYTF. The CDR3 coding sequence is TGTGCCAGCAGCGCCGTGATTGGACAGGGGGCTTACTCCGGCTACACCTTC. Full variable domain (outside the CDR3, taken from reference TRBV5-6 and TRBJ1-2): DAGVTQSPTHLIKTRGQQVTLRCSPKSGHDTVSWYQQALGQGPQFIFQYYEEEERQRGNFPDRFSGHQFPNYSSELNVNALLLGDSALYLCASSAVIGQGAYSGYTFGSGTRLTVV.

The table lists this clone with a few counts. The V call is TRBV6-5, the J call TRBJ2-7; D not certain. CDR1 and CDR2 from the germline V gene are MNHEY and SVGAGI. This CDR3 contains 15 residues. The germline V and J ends were trimmed by 0 bases and 0 bases, with 9 bases remaining between them. The CDR3 bases are TGTGCCAGCAGTTACTCGCACAAGATCTCCTACGAGCAGTACTTC. It is translated as CASSYSHKISYEQYF.

The CDR3 nucleotides are TGTGCCAGCAAGAGTGCCTATAGCAATCAGCCCCAGCATTTT. Translation gives CASKSAYSNQPQHF. The J gene is TRBJ1-5, the V gene TRBV6-6, with D hard to call. V dropped 7 bases and J dropped 0 bases, with 10 bases sitting between them. The CDR3 covers 14 residues. CDR1 is MNHNY and CDR2 is SVGAGI in the germline V gene (reference sequence).

The V gene is TRBV2, the J gene TRBJ1-3; unclear D gene. With 7 bases removed from V and 1 base from J, the gap between germline ends came to 11 bases. This CDR3 region has 14 residues. Germline V gene data show CDR1 as SNHLY and CDR2 as FYNNEI. The CDR3 spells CASKTWESGNTIYF. In nucleotides, the CDR3 is TGTGCCAGCAAAACGTGGGAATCTGGAAACACCATATATTTT.